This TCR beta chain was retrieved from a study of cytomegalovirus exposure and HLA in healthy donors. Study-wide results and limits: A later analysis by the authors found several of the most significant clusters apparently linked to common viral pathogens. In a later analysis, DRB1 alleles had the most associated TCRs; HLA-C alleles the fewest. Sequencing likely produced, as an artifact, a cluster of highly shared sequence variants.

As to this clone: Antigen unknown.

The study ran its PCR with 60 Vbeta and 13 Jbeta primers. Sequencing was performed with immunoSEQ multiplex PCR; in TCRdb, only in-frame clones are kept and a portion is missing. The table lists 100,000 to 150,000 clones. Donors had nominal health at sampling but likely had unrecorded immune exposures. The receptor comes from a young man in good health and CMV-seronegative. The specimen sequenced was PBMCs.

CDR3 protein: CASSSTWGGQPQHF. The CDR3 coding sequence is TGTGCCAGCAGCTCGACATGGGGAGGTCAGCCCCAGCATTTT. This chain joins TRBV28 and TRBJ1-5; D is undetermined. Germline CDR1 and CDR2: MDHEN and SYDVKM. The germline V and J ends were trimmed by 6 bases and 6 bases, with 15 bases remaining between them. The length of the CDR3 is 14 residues.